This T cell receptor beta chain was documented in a study of T cells after yellow fever vaccination. Study information: Preparation used SMART-Seq v4 Ultra Low Input for the low-cell-number fractions. Study outcomes and limitations: Post-booster repertoires again held most primary-vaccination clones (96% CD4, just under 90% CD8). Peaking on day 5 versus 15, the secondary response was faster but weaker.

Notes on this clonotype: Antigen specificity is unknown.

Template-switching 5'RACE yielded the TCR cDNA; a universal primer site and UMIs were added in the process. TCRdb redid the calling of the 5' RACE reads with MiXCR, one entry per CDR3 protein. The sample includes hundreds of thousands of distinct CDR3 sequences, approximately 13% seen only once; the top ten take around 15%. The sample in question was PBMCs, obtained on the day of the yellow fever booster vaccination. This sequence was found in a man under 40 who received the YFV17D yellow fever vaccine.

As DNA, the CDR3 is TGTGCCAGCAGGCTTTTTGGGGAAAGCACAGATACGCAGTATTTT. As protein: CASRLFGESTDTQYF. The chain employs TRBV6-1 and TRBJ2-3; D unclear. The CDR3 is 15 amino acids. V lost 6 bases to trimming and J lost 0 bases, with 13 bases between them. Germline CDR1 reads MNHNS; CDR2 reads SASEGT.